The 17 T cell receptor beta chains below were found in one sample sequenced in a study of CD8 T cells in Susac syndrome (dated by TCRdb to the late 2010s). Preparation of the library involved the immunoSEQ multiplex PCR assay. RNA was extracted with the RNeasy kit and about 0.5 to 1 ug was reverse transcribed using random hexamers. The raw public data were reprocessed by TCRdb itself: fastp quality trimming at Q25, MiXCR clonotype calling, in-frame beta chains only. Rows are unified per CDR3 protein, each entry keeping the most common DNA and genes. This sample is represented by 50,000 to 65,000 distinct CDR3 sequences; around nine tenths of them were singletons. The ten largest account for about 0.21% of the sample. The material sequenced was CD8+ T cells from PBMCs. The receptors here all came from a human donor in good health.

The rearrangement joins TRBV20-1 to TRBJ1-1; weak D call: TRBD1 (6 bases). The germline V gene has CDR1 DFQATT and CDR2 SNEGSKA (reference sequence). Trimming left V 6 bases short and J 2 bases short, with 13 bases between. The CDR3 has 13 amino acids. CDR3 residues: CSAWDNLNTEAFF. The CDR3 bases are TGCAGTGCATGGGACAATCTTAACACTGAAGCTTTCTTT.

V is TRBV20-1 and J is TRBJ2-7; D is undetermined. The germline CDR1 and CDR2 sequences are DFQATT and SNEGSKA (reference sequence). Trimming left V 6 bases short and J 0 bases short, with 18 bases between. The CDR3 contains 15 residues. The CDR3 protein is CSAHNRGENSYEQYF. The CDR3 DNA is TGCAGTGCCCACAACCGCGGCGAGAACTCCTACGAGCAGTACTTC.

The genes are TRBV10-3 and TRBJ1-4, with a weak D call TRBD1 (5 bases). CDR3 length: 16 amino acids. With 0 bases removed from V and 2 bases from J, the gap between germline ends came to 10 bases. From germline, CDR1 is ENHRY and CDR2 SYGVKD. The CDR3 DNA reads TGTGCCATCAGTGAGTCAGCAGGGTTTACTAATGAAAAACTGTTTTTT. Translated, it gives CAISESAGFTNEKLFF.

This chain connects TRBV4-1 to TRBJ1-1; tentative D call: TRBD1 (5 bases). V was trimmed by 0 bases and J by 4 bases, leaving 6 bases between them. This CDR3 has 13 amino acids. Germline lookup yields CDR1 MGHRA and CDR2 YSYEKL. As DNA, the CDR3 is TGCGCCAGCAGCCAAGAAGGGGCCACTGAAGCTTTCTTT. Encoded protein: CASSQEGATEAFF.

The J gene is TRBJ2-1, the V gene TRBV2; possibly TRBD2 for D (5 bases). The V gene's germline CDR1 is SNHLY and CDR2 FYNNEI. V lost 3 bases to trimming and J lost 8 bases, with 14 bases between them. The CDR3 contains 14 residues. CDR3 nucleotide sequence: TGTGCCAGCAGTGAGCGGGCTTCTCAGTATGAGCAGTTCTTC. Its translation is CASSERASQYEQFF.

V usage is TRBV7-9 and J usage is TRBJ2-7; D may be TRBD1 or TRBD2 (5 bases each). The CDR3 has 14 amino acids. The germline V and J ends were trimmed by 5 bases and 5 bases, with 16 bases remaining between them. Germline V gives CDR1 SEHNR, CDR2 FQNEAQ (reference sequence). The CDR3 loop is CASSRSGLYHEQYF. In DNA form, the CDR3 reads TGTGCCAGCAGCCGATCGGGGCTATACCACGAGCAGTACTTC.

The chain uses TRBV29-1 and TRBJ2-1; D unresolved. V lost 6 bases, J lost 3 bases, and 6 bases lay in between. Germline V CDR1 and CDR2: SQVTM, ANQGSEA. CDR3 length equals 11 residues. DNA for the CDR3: TGCAGCGTACTTTACTACAATGAGCAGTTCTTC. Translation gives CSVLYYNEQFF.

Written as DNA, the CDR3 is TGTGCCAGCGTCGGGCAGGGTAAAGATGGCTACACCTTC. Its protein product is CASVGQGKDGYTF. V usage is TRBV27 and J usage is TRBJ1-2; a weak D match, TRBD1 (5 bases). CDR3 size: 13 residues. Germline CDR1 and CDR2: MNHEY and SMNVEV (reference sequence). With 8 bases removed from V and 6 bases from J, the gap between germline ends came to 16 bases.

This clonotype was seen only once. CDR3 bases: TGTGCCAGCAGCGAGACCTTAGTGAATGGGAATGAGCAGTTCTTC. Translating gives CASSETLVNGNEQFF. The chain links TRBV9 to TRBJ2-1; D uncertain. The CDR3 has 15 residues. Trimming cost V 3 bases and J 7 bases, with 17 bases left between them. CDR1 and CDR2 (germline): SGDLS, YYNGEE.

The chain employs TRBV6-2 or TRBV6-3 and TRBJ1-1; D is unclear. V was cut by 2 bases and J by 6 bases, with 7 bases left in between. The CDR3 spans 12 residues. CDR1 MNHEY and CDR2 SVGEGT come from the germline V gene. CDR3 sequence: CASSYGRAEAFF. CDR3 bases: TGTGCCAGCAGTTACGGAAGGGCTGAAGCTTTCTTT.

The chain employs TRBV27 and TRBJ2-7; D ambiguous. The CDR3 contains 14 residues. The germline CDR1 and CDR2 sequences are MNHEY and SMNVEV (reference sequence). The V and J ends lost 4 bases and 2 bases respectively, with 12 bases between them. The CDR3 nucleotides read TGTGCCAGCAGTTGGGGAACAGATGCCTACGAGCAGTACTTC. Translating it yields CASSWGTDAYEQYF.

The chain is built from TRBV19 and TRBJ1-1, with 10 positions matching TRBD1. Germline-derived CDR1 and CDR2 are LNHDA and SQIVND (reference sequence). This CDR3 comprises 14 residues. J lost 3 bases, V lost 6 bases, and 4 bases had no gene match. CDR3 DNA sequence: TGTGCCAGTAGGACGACAGGGGGCCACACTGAAGCTTTCTTT. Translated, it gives CASRTTGGHTEAFF.

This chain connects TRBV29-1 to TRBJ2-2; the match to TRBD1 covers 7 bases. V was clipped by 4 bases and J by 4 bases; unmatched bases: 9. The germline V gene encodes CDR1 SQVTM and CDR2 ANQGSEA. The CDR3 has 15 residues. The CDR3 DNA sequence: TGCAGCGTTGCGCGCCCGGGACAGTCCACCGGGGAGCTGTTTTTT. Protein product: CSVARPGQSTGELFF.

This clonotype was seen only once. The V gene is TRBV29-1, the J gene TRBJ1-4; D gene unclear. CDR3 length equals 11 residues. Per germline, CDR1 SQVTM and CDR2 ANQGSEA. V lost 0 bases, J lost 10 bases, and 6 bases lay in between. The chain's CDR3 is CSVEDRRKLFF. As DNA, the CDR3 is TGCAGCGTTGAAGATAGGCGAAAACTGTTTTTT. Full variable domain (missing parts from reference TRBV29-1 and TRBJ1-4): SAVISQKPSRDICQRGTSLTIQCQVDSQVTMMFWYRQQPGQSLTLIATANQGSEATYESGFVIDKFPISRPNLTFSTLTVSNMSPEDSSIYLCSVEDRRKLFFGSGTQLSVL.

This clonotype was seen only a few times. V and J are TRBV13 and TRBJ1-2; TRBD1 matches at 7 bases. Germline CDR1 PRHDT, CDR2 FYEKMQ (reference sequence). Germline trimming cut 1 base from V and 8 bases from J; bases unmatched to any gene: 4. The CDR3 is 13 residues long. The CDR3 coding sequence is TGTGCCAGCAGCTTAGACCAGGGGGGAGGCTACACCTTC. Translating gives CASSLDQGGGYTF.

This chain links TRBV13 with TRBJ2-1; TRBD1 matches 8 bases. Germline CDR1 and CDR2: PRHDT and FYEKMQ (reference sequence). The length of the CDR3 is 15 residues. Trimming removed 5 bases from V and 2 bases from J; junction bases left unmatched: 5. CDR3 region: CASSLDRDAYNEQFF. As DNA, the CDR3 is TGTGCCAGCAGCCTGGACAGGGACGCCTACAATGAGCAGTTCTTC. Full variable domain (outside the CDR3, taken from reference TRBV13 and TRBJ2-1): AAGVIQSPRHLIKEKRETATLKCYPIPRHDTVYWYQQGPGQDPQFLISFYEKMQSDKGSIPDRFSAQQFSDYHSELNMSSLELGDSALYFCASSLDRDAYNEQFFGPGTRLTVL.

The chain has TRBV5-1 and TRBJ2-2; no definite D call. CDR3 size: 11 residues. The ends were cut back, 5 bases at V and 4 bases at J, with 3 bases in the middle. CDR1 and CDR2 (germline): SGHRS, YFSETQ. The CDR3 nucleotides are TGCGCCAGCAGTACCACCGGGGAGCTGTTTTTT. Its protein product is CASSTTGELFF.